This paragraph covers one T cell receptor (beta chain) sequence. What it binds is not known. This sample is part of a study of T cell responses to AZD1222 COVID-19 vaccine. Study in general: It was second doses at about 4 or about 12 weeks that were pooled. Overall study findings and caveats: All repertoire sampling was performed exclusively after the peak T cell response. Mapped onto spike, vaccine-associated CD4 TCRs spanned it and were dominant at 160-218 and 743-854. Unmutated variant regions are reportedly the target of nearly half of TCRs that are spike-specific.

Clones were read by immunoSEQ multiplex PCR, and TCRdb kept only the in-frame ones, dropping some. The table has 73,000 or so clones, 88% seen once. This clonotype was obtained from an adult in good health. The sequencing here drew on peripheral blood, taken on day 0 of AZD1222 vaccination.

This CDR3 is CASSPYGAGNEKLFF. In DNA, the CDR3 is TGTGCCAGCAGTCCCTATGGGGCTGGTAATGAAAAACTGTTTTTT. The chain links TRBV28 to TRBJ1-4; maybe TRBD1 (5 bases). The CDR3 covers 15 residues. With 5 bases removed from V and 4 bases from J, the gap between germline ends came to 14 bases. Germline loops: CDR1 MDHEN, CDR2 SYDVKM.